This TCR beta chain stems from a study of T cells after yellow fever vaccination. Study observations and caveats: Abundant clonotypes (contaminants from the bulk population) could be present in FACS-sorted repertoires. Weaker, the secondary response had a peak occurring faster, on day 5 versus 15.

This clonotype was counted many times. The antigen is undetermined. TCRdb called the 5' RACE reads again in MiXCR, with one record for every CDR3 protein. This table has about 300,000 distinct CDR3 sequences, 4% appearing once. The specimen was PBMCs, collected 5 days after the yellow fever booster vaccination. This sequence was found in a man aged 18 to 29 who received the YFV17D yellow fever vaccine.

The CDR3 nucleotides read TGTGCCAGCAGTGATAGGAAGAGAATCAAAAACATTCAGTACTTC. This encodes CASSDRKRIKNIQYF. V is TRBV6-6 and J is TRBJ2-4; D is undetermined. Germline CDR1 MNHNY, CDR2 SVGAGI (reference sequence). There are 15 residues in the CDR3. The germline V and J ends were trimmed by 5 bases and 3 bases, with 14 bases remaining between them.